This T cell receptor (beta chain) was identified during a study of blood T cell repertoires in COVID-19. In the authors' methods: By means of reference gene primer amplification, nucleated cell counts were estimated. The method was immunoSEQ multiplex PCR; TCRdb's version includes in-frame clones alone and lacks a portion of them. V and J calls and clone size are copied from that table; D and trimming were computed from the DNA. Of 340,000 or so clones listed, around four fifths are singletons. This clone was seen a single time. The sequence was collected from a man aged 25 to 40 with active or convalescent COVID-19. The specimen was peripheral blood.

DNA of the CDR3: TGCAGCGTGGGACCGCAGGGGGCGAGGTATGGCTACACCTTC. Translating it yields CSVGPQGARYGYTF. V is TRBV29-1 and J is TRBJ1-2, with TRBD1 matching 8 bases. The CDR3 is 14 residues long. The V and J ends lost 6 bases and 5 bases, in that order; junction bases with no gene match: 11. Per the germline V gene, CDR1 is SQVTM and CDR2 is ANQGSEA.